These T cell receptor beta chains were read from a single sample in a study of cytomegalovirus exposure and HLA in healthy donors. Repertoires were generated with immunoSEQ multiplex PCR, while TCRdb's copy carries only in-frame clones and drops some. Of 150,000 to 200,000 clones listed, roughly four fifths were seen once; the top ten hold around 4.8%. Sequenced input: PBMCs. All receptors come from a man aged 18 to 30 in good health and CMV-seronegative. The CDR3 runs from the conserved cysteine through the conserved F or W. The D gene is left open where the match is weak. Rows give clone size only sometimes, using once, few, many, or a class for an expanded clone.

J: TRBJ2-7; size: NA; length: 13; V: TRBV4-2; D: TRBD1; CDR3: CASSQTRQGEQYF; DNA: TGTGCCAGCAGCCAAACCCGACAGGGCGAGCAGTACTTC
J: TRBJ1-5; size: NA; length: 15; V: TRBV4-1; D: NA; CDR3: CASSQDILGRQPQHF; DNA: TGCGCCAGCAGCCAAGATATTCTAGGGAGACAGCCCCAGCATTTT
J: TRBJ2-3; size: NA; length: 15; V: TRBV14; D: NA; CDR3: CASSQEGEFTDTQYF; DNA: TGTGCCAGCAGCCAAGAGGGCGAGTTCACAGATACGCAGTATTTT
J: TRBJ1-2; size: NA; length: 13; V: TRBV2; D: TRBD1; CDR3: CASRGTANYGYTF; DNA: TGTGCCAGCAGGGGGACAGCTAACTATGGCTACACCTTC
J: TRBJ2-5; size: few; length: 15; V: TRBV2; D: NA; CDR3: CASSDTGVNGETQYF; DNA: TGTGCCAGCAGTGATACGGGGGTGAATGGGGAGACCCAGTACTTC
J: TRBJ2-7; size: NA; length: 18; V: TRBV11-2; D: TRBD1; CDR3: CASSLGPDSWTGSYEQYF; DNA: TGTGCCAGCAGCTTAGGACCTGATAGCTGGACAGGTTCCTACGAGCAGTACTTC
J: TRBJ1-5; size: NA; length: 14; V: TRBV5-6; D: NA; CDR3: CASSLIKSNQPQHF; DNA: TGTGCCAGCAGCTTGATCAAAAGCAATCAGCCCCAGCATTTT
J: TRBJ1-1; size: NA; length: 13; V: TRBV7-9; D: NA; CDR3: CASSSLRQIEAFF; DNA: TGTGCCAGCAGCTCCCTCCGACAGATTGAAGCTTTCTTT
J: TRBJ2-2; size: NA; length: 14; V: TRBV15; D: NA; CDR3: CATSTRATGRELFF; DNA: TGTGCCACCAGCACCAGGGCTACCGGTAGGGAGCTGTTTTTT
J: TRBJ2-5; size: once; length: 14; V: TRBV13; D: NA; CDR3: CASSLDYSDETQYF; DNA: TGTGCCAGCAGCTTAGACTACTCCGATGAGACCCAGTACTTC
J: TRBJ1-1; size: NA; length: 14; V: TRBV6-6; D: NA; CDR3: CASRQGVPNTEAFF; DNA: TGTGCCAGCAGACAAGGGGTGCCGAACACTGAAGCTTTCTTT
J: TRBJ2-1; size: once; length: 12; V: TRBV6-5; D: NA; CDR3: CASRIPTGGQFF; DNA: TGTGCCAGCAGAATCCCGACCGGCGGGCAGTTCTTC
J: TRBJ1-4; size: NA; length: 17; V: TRBV4-1; D: NA; CDR3: CASSQEPTGFYNEKLFF; DNA: TGCGCCAGCAGCCAAGAGCCTACAGGGTTCTATAATGAAAAACTGTTTTTT
J: TRBJ1-5; size: NA; length: 20; V: TRBV28; D: TRBD1; CDR3: CASSLVLGQGASQSNQPQHF; DNA: TGTGCCAGCAGTTTAGTCCTGGGACAGGGGGCGAGTCAGAGCAATCAGCCCCAGCATTTT
J: TRBJ2-1; size: NA; length: 12; V: TRBV7-9; D: TRBD2; CDR3: CASSVTSGFQFF; DNA: TGTGCCAGCAGCGTGACTAGCGGATTTCAGTTCTTC
J: TRBJ1-5; size: NA; length: 15; V: TRBV4-1; D: NA; CDR3: CASSQDGRDNQPQHF; DNA: TGCGCCAGCAGCCAAGACGGCAGGGACAATCAGCCCCAGCATTTT
J: TRBJ2-5; size: once; length: 15; V: TRBV27; D: TRBD2; CDR3: CASSSDSGRGETQYF; DNA: TGTGCCAGCAGTTCCGATAGCGGGAGAGGAGAGACCCAGTACTTC
J: TRBJ2-5; size: NA; length: 19; V: TRBV6-1; D: TRBD1; CDR3: CASSEPGRLPGTAQETQYF; DNA: TGTGCCAGCAGTGAACCCGGTCGACTCCCCGGGACAGCCCAAGAGACCCAGTACTTC
J: TRBJ1-4; size: NA; length: 15; V: TRBV5-1; D: TRBD1; CDR3: CASSGDRRPNEKLFF; DNA: TGCGCCAGCAGCGGGGACAGGAGGCCTAATGAAAAACTGTTTTTT
J: TRBJ2-7; size: NA; length: 13; V: TRBV7-7; D: NA; CDR3: CASSLGQASEQYF; DNA: TGTGCTAGCAGCTTAGGGCAGGCTTCCGAGCAGTACTTC
J: TRBJ2-7; size: NA; length: 12; V: TRBV6-1; D: TRBD1; CDR3: CASGQGYYEQYF; DNA: TGTGCCAGCGGACAGGGGTACTACGAGCAGTACTTC
J: TRBJ1-1; size: NA; length: 14; V: TRBV10-1; D: NA; CDR3: CARSQGLVITEAFF; DNA: TGCGCCAGGTCGCAGGGGTTGGTGATCACTGAAGCTTTCTTT
J: TRBJ2-7; size: NA; length: 14; V: TRBV11-3; D: TRBD2; CDR3: CASSYSGGSYEQYF; DNA: TGTGCCAGCAGCTATAGCGGGGGTTCCTACGAGCAGTACTTC
J: TRBJ2-7; size: NA; length: 15; V: TRBV5-1; D: TRBD1; CDR3: CASSTGQGKGYEQYF; DNA: TGCGCCAGCAGCACGGGACAGGGAAAAGGGTACGAGCAGTACTTC
J: TRBJ1-2; size: few; length: 11; V: TRBV6-5; D: NA; CDR3: CASSDRRGYTF; DNA: TGTGCCAGCAGTGACAGACGTGGCTACACCTTC
J: TRBJ2-5; size: NA; length: 13; V: TRBV11-2; D: NA; CDR3: CASSFREQETQYF; DNA: TGTGCCAGCAGCTTTAGAGAGCAAGAGACCCAGTACTTC
J: TRBJ2-3; size: NA; length: 15; V: TRBV7-9; D: NA; CDR3: CASSLDAGSTDTQYF; DNA: TGTGCCAGCAGCTTAGACGCGGGCAGCACAGATACGCAGTATTTT
J: TRBJ2-1; size: NA; length: 15; V: TRBV19; D: NA; CDR3: CASSPDGGSYNEQFF; DNA: TGTGCCAGTAGTCCAGACGGGGGCTCCTACAATGAGCAGTTCTTC